This note documents a single T cell receptor (beta chain) sequence. The entirety of the isolated RNA underwent reverse transcription, so expressed TCRB transcripts were sequenced. Produced via immunoSEQ multiplex PCR; TCRdb's table is partial and in-frame only. The sample contains about 900,000 clones, about a sixth of which appear only once. This entry belongs to a study of beta chain features in type 1 diabetes. Averaging roughly 110 mL, one heparinised blood draw was given by each donor. Sample: naive CD4+ T cells from blood. This clonotype was sampled from a woman aged 18-29 years in good health.

The CDR3 loop is CASSPRAQQETQYF. As DNA, the CDR3 is TGTGCCAGCTCACCACGAGCTCAGCAAGAGACCCAGTACTTC. The chain joins TRBV18 to TRBJ2-5; D ambiguous. Trimming took off 1 base at V and 2 bases at J, with 8 bases between the two ends. The CDR3 has 14 residues. The germline V gene encodes CDR1 KGHSH and CDR2 LQKENI.